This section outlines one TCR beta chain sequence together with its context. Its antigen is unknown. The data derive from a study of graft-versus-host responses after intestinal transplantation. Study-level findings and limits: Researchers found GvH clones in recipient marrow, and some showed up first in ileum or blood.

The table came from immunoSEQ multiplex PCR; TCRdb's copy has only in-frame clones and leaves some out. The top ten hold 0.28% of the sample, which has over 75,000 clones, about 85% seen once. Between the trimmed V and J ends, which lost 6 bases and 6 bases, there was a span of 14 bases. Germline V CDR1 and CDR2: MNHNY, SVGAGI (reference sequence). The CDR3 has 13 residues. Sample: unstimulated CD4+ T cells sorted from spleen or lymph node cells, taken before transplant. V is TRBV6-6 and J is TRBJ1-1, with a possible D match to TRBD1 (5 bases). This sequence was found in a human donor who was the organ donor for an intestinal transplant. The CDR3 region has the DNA TGTGCCAGCAGCTATACCCGGGGGGCTGAAGCTTTCTTT. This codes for CASSYTRGAEAFF.